One sample yielded the 4 T cell receptor beta chains listed below, sequenced in a study of long-term antiretroviral therapy in people with HIV. Researchers ran immunoSEQ v3.0 at survey level. Only in-frame clones appear in the TCRdb table, and some are missing; sequencing was by immunoSEQ multiplex PCR. The sample shows around 20,000 clones, less than 85% of them seen only once. The specimen was unsorted PBMCs, collected 0.9 years after starting antiretroviral therapy. The receptors here all came from a man between 18 and 35 years old with HIV.

V and J are TRBV9 and TRBJ2-2; a possible D gene is TRBD1 (6 bases). Trimming took off 3 bases at V and 0 bases at J, with 6 bases between the two ends. The CDR3 runs to 14 residues. Per germline, CDR1 SGDLS and CDR2 YYNGEE. Written as DNA, the CDR3 is TGTGCCAGCAGCGGACAGGCGAACACCGGGGAGCTGTTTTTT. Translation: CASSGQANTGELFF.

This clone was seen just once. The chain recombines TRBV7-3 with TRBJ2-6; no clear D. Germline loops: CDR1 SGHTA, CDR2 FQGTGA. The CDR3 totals 18 residues. Trimming left V 2 bases short and J 0 bases short, with 14 bases between. The CDR3 DNA follows: TGTGCCAGCAGCTTAGACACCGGGTCTAGCTCTGGGGCCAACGTCCTGACTTTC. Translating it yields CASSLDTGSSSGANVLTF.

The chain links TRBV28 to TRBJ2-2, with D maybe TRBD2 (5 bases). The CDR3 has 16 residues. With 1 base removed from V and 0 bases from J, the gap between germline ends came to 9 bases. Germline CDR1 and CDR2: MDHEN and SYDVKM. CDR3 sequence (DNA): TGTGCCAGCAGTTTATTAACGGGGTCGAACACCGGGGAGCTGTTTTTT. It translates to CASSLLTGSNTGELFF.

This rearrangement joins TRBV5-1 to TRBJ2-7, with D unresolved. CDR1 SGHRS and CDR2 YFSETQ come from the germline V gene. The CDR3 totals 15 residues. Trimming took 0 bases from V and 4 from J, leaving 14 bases between them. The CDR3 nucleotides read TGCGCCAGCAGCTTGGCCCCTGGGCAAGGTTACGAGCAGTACTTC. Translated: CASSLAPGQGYEQYF.